The 23 T cell receptor beta chains presented below share a single source sample, sequenced in a study of T cells in women clearing cervical HPV infection. Using immunoSEQ multiplex PCR, the repertoire was profiled, and TCRdb retains in-frame clones only, with some absent. The sample has roughly 34,000 clones, and its top ten clones hold less than 9%. Input material: blood buffy coat. These receptor sequences come from a woman between 18 and 69 years old with a cervical HPV16 infection that either progressed to CIN3+ or cleared (not recorded which).

Turning to this clone: The read ends 3 residues shy of where the CDR3 ends; the end is completed using the germline J gene. This rearrangement joins TRBV19 to TRBJ1-1; D gene ambiguous. The CDR3 consists of 18 residues. CDR1 is LNHDA, CDR2 SQIVND, per germline (reference sequence). The ends were cut back, 8 bases at V and 0 bases at J, with 25 bases in the middle. CDR3 DNA, as far as it was read: TGTGCCAGTTTTACCGGGGAGAGGATTTTAAATCTGAACACTGAA. Amino acid sequence: CASFTGERILNLNTE. The whole CDR3 sequence reads CASFTGERILNLNTEAFF.

Details on this clone: The missing CDR3 end, 3 residues past where the read stops, is filled in from the germline J gene. The rearrangement links TRBV7-6 to TRBJ2-3; TRBD2 is a possible D gene (7 bases). The CDR3 is made up of 16 amino acids. The V gene's germline CDR1 is SGHVS and CDR2 FNYEAQ. Trimming cost V 5 bases and J 0 bases, with 15 bases left between them. CDR3 DNA (partial): TGTGCCAGCAGCCCCCTGGGGGGGGCGAGCACAGATACG. It yields the protein CASSPLGGASTDT. The CDR3, in full, reads CASSPLGGASTDTQYF. Using reference TRBV7-6 and TRBJ2-3 for the parts outside the CDR3, the full variable domain is GAGVSQSPRYKVTKRGQDVALRCDPISGHVSLYWYRQALGQGPEFLTYFNYEAQQDKSGLPNDRFSAERPEGSISTLTIQRTEQRDSAMYRCASSPLGGASTDTQYFGPGTRLTVL.

Turning to this clone: The DNA ends 3 residues before the CDR3 does, and the rest of the CDR3 is filled in from the germline J gene. The rearrangement links TRBV10-1 to TRBJ2-4; 8 bases line up with TRBD1. J gave up 4 bases and V 7 bases, and 3 bases lay outside the gene matches. This CDR3 comprises 13 residues. Per germline, CDR1 WNHNN and CDR2 SYGVQD (reference sequence). Partial CDR3 DNA: TGCGCCAGCAAGACAGGGGAGAAAAACATT. Translation gives CASKTGEKNI. From start to end, the CDR3 is CASKTGEKNIQYF.

CDR3 DNA, as far as it was read: TGTGCCAGCAGCTCCCGGGACAGGGGGGCTGAC. It is translated as CASSSRDRGAD. In full, the CDR3 is CASSSRDRGADYTF. The chain employs TRBV7-2 and TRBJ1-2; 11 bases fit TRBD1. Read data end 3 residues before the CDR3 end; the end is taken from the germline J gene. This CDR3 has 14 amino acids. Germline loops: CDR1 SGHTA, CDR2 FQGNSA.

Comments on this clone: The sequenced fragment ends 3 residues before the CDR3 boundary, so the rest is inferred from the germline J gene. The J gene is TRBJ1-1, the V gene TRBV7-2; maybe TRBD1 (6 bases). The CDR3 sequence is 14 residues long. Germline V gene sequence: CDR1 SGHTA, CDR2 FQGNSA. The V gene lost 8 bases and the J gene lost 5 bases, with 18 bases spanning the gap. The sequenced CDR3 bases are TGTGCCAGCGGAAACAGGGCAGCGGGGACTGAA. It yields the protein CASGNRAAGTE. The CDR3 in its entirety is CASGNRAAGTEAFF.

Concerning this clone itself: The read terminates 3 residues ahead of where the CDR3 ends, so the germline J gene completes it. This chain connects TRBV19 to TRBJ2-3; 9 nucleotides match TRBD2. Germline lookup yields CDR1 LNHDA and CDR2 SQIVND (reference sequence). The CDR3 length is 19 residues. V trimming: 8 bases; J trimming: 2 bases; junction bases outside the gene matches: 20. CDR3 protein: CASSVSGFSGGPTTDTQYF. The CDR3 bases that were read are TGTGCCAGTTCAGTGTCGGGGTTTAGCGGGGGACCCACCACAGATACG. Full variable domain (rest looked up from reference TRBV19 and TRBJ2-3): DGGITQSPKYLFRKEGQNVTLSCEQNLNHDAMYWYRQDPGQGLRLIYYSQIVNDFQKGDIAEGYSVSREKKESFPLTVTSAQKNPTAFYLCASSVSGFSGGPTTDTQYFGPGTRLTVL.

A note on this clone: The missing CDR3 end, 3 residues past where the read stops, is filled in from the germline J gene. The chain recombines TRBV30 with TRBJ1-6, with a tentative D call TRBD1 (5 bases). There are 15 residues in the CDR3. Trimming took off 1 base at V and 6 bases at J, with 13 bases between the two ends. Looked up from germline, CDR1 is GTSNPN and CDR2 is SVGIG (reference sequence). The CDR3 DNA, read in part, is TGTGCCTGGAGTGGAAATAGACAGAGTAATTCACCC. It encodes CAWSGNRQSNSP. The CDR3 in full is CAWSGNRQSNSPLHF.

Comments on this clone: The read finishes 3 residues shy of the CDR3 end, and the germline J gene is used to complete it. J is TRBJ1-2 and V is TRBV5-1, with a weak D call TRBD1 (5 bases). Germline V gene lookup returns CDR1 SGHRS and CDR2 YFSETQ. The CDR3 has 15 residues. Trimming pared 4 bases from V and 3 bases from J, leaving 16 bases between. CDR3 loop: CASSIPGKEDYGYTF. The sequenced part of the CDR3 DNA is TGCGCCAGCAGCATTCCAGGGAAGGAGGACTATGGC. Full variable domain (missing parts from reference TRBV5-1 and TRBJ1-2): KAGVTQTPRYLIKTRGQQVTLSCSPISGHRSVSWYQQTPGQGLQFLFEYFSETQRNKGNFPGRFSGRQFSNSRSEMNVSTLELGDSALYLCASSIPGKEDYGYTFGSGTRLTVV.

To note about this clone: The CDR3 end lies 3 residues beyond the end of the read and is filled in from the germline J gene. The rearrangement links TRBV11-2 to TRBJ2-2; unclear D gene. In germline, CDR1 is SGHAT, CDR2 FQNNGV. The CDR3 has 14 amino acids. Trimming pared 1 base from V and 6 bases from J, leaving 9 bases between. The CDR3 loop reads CASSLAGPSGELFF. The sequenced part of the CDR3 DNA is TGTGCCAGCAGCTTAGCCGGTCCTTCCGGGGAG.

Comment on this clone: From the germline J gene comes the end of the CDR3, since the read stops 3 residues before it. The chain is built from TRBV2 and TRBJ1-1, with 7 bases identical to TRBD1. The ends lost 6 bases at V and 5 bases at J; junction bases unmatched: 9. This CDR3 has 14 amino acids. Germline values: CDR1 SNHLY, CDR2 FYNNEI. CDR3 amino acids: CASSRGGAWTEAFF. Incomplete CDR3 DNA: TGTGCCAGCAGCCGAGGGGGCGCTTGGACTGAA.

In regard to this clone: The CDR3 end falls 3 residues outside the read, so it is completed with the germline J gene. The chain uses TRBV19 and TRBJ1-5, with a possible D match to TRBD1 (5 bases). Germline V gene sequence: CDR1 LNHDA, CDR2 SQIVND (reference sequence). The CDR3 extends over 15 amino acids. Trimming shortened V by 1 base and J by 7 bases, and 14 bases separated the two germline ends. CDR3 bases read: TGTGCCAGTAGTATAGGGGGCCGGGAGGAACAGCCC. Amino acids: CASSIGGREEQP. The CDR3 as a whole reads CASSIGGREEQPQHF.

Notes on this clone: The CDR3 extends 3 residues past the end of the read, so its final part is completed from the germline J gene. The chain recombines TRBV30 with TRBJ2-3; 9 bases line up with TRBD2. Germline V CDR1 and CDR2: GTSNPN, SVGIG (reference sequence). This CDR3 is 13 amino acids long. CDR3 region: CAWSRGGGGPQYF. The covered CDR3 bases are TGTGCCTGGAGTCGGGGCGGGGGGGGGCCG.

About this clone itself: The read finishes 3 residues shy of the CDR3 end, and the germline J gene is used to complete it. V gene TRBV11-3 combines with J gene TRBJ2-1; 9 nucleotides agree with TRBD1. Germline V gene sequence: CDR1 SGHNT, CDR2 YENEEA. The CDR3 extends over 15 amino acids. The ends lost 5 bases at V and 9 bases at J; junction bases unmatched: 11. The CDR3 sequence: CASSPGQGGWGEQFF. The part of the CDR3 DNA that was read is TGTGCCAGCAGCCCGGGACAGGGAGGTTGGGGTGAG.

Concerning this clone: Sequencing ends 3 residues short of the CDR3 end; the germline J gene provides the rest. The V gene is TRBV5-4, the J gene TRBJ1-4; no firm D call. This CDR3 has 13 amino acids. The V gene's germline CDR1 is SGHNT and CDR2 YYREEE (reference sequence). V lost 0 bases, J lost 5 bases, and 5 bases lay in between. The CDR3 bases that were read are TGTGCCAGCAGCTTGGACCGGAATGAAAAA. Protein sequence: CASSLDRNEK. The CDR3, in full, reads CASSLDRNEKLFF.

Of note for this clone: Read data end 3 residues before the CDR3 end; the end is taken from the germline J gene. The chain combines TRBV11-2 with TRBJ1-5; D is possibly TRBD1 (5 bases). The germline CDR1 and CDR2 sequences are SGHAT and FQNNGV. CDR3 size: 15 residues. Trimming pared 1 base from V and 7 bases from J, leaving 14 bases between. The chain's CDR3 is CASSLGWGREQPQHF. The CDR3 bases that were read are TGTGCCAGCAGCTTAGGATGGGGCAGGGAGCAGCCC.

Of note for this clone: The read comes to an end 3 residues before the CDR3 does, leaving the germline J gene to fill in the end. The chain joins TRBV20-1 to TRBJ2-7, with D tentatively TRBD1 (6 bases). The CDR3 is 16 amino acids. Trimming took off 3 bases at V and 4 bases at J, with 22 bases between the two ends. From germline, CDR1 is DFQATT and CDR2 SNEGSKA (reference sequence). The CDR3 DNA, read in part, is TGCAGTGCTAGGGGGGTAGACAGGACTGCCCAATACGAG. Its translation is CSARGVDRTAQYE. Given in full, the CDR3 is CSARGVDRTAQYEQYF.

The covered CDR3 bases are TGTGCCAGCGGGATGACAGGACAGGGGAATTCACCC. Translated: CASGMTGQGNSP. The complete CDR3 sequence is CASGMTGQGNSPLHF. The V and J genes are TRBV6-2 or TRBV6-3 and TRBJ1-6; the match to TRBD1 covers 9 bases. The CDR3 extends 3 residues past the end of the read, so its final part is completed from the germline J gene. Germline assignment: CDR1 MNHEY and CDR2 SVGEGT. Unmatched junction bases numbered 9, after V lost 8 bases and J lost 7 bases. There are 15 residues in the CDR3.

About this clone: Read coverage stops 3 residues before the CDR3 terminus; the germline J gene supplies the remainder. The chain combines TRBV9 with TRBJ2-7; 11 positions match TRBD1. The CDR3 runs to 16 residues. V was pared by 3 bases and J by 5 bases, with 10 bases of the junction left unmatched. Germline CDR1 SGDLS, CDR2 YYNGEE. The CDR3: CASSEGIGQGADEQYF. The CDR3 DNA, read in part, is TGTGCCAGCAGCGAGGGTATAGGACAGGGGGCCGACGAG.

As for this clone: The read ends 3 residues shy of where the CDR3 ends; the end is completed using the germline J gene. This chain joins TRBV20-1 and TRBJ2-2; 8 bases agree with TRBD1. Germline V gives CDR1 DFQATT, CDR2 SNEGSKA (reference sequence). The CDR3 runs to 14 residues. The covered CDR3 bases are TGCAGTGCTATCCAGGGGGCAGTGGGTTCACCG. This translates into CSAIQGAVGSP. The whole CDR3 protein is CSAIQGAVGSPLFF.

On this clone itself: The read terminates 3 residues before the CDR3 end, so the remaining end is supplied by the germline J gene. V and J are TRBV20-1 and TRBJ1-4; perhaps TRBD1 as D (6 bases). With 3 bases removed from V and 8 bases from J, the gap between germline ends came to 13 bases. CDR3 size: 13 residues. From germline, CDR1 is DFQATT and CDR2 SNEGSKA (reference sequence). The DNA read from the CDR3 is TGCAGTGCTAGGGGCACAGGGCGGGAAAAA. Translated: CSARGTGREK. The entire CDR3 sequence reads CSARGTGREKLFF.

Regarding this clone: The DNA ends 3 residues before the CDR3 does, and the rest of the CDR3 is filled in from the germline J gene. This rearrangement joins TRBV2 to TRBJ1-2; 7 positions agree with TRBD1. Trimming at V came to 6 bases and at J to 2 bases, leaving 6 bases not matched to a gene. Germline V gene lookup returns CDR1 SNHLY and CDR2 FYNNEI. CDR3 length: 14 residues. The CDR3 protein is CASSPTGTNYGYTF. CDR3 bases read: TGTGCCAGCAGCCCGACAGGGACAAACTATGGC.

Points on this clone: The CDR3 is cut off 3 residues early in the read; its end comes from the germline J gene. Other DNA sequences in this specimen translate into the identical CDR3. The rearrangement joins TRBV18 to TRBJ2-7; tentatively, D is TRBD1 or TRBD2 (6 bases each). From germline, CDR1 is KGHSH and CDR2 LQKENI. V shed 0 bases and J shed 2 bases, with 14 bases lying between them. This CDR3 has 16 amino acids. The CDR3 bases that were read are TGTGCCAGCTCACCACCGGAGGGGGTAGGGACCTACGAG. Its protein product is CASSPPEGVGTYE. The whole CDR3 sequence reads CASSPPEGVGTYEQYF.

As concerns this clone: The CDR3 end lies 3 residues beyond the end of the read and is filled in from the germline J gene. The J gene is TRBJ1-6, the V gene TRBV20-1; 9 nucleotides match TRBD1. The CDR3 loop spans 19 amino acids. V lost 3 bases to trimming and J lost 0 bases; unmatched junction nucleotides: 12. In germline, CDR1 is DFQATT, CDR2 SNEGSKA (reference sequence). The CDR3 sequence is CSARGSITGGVSYNSPLHF. Partial CDR3 DNA: TGCAGTGCTAGGGGAAGCATTACAGGGGGCGTCTCCTATAATTCACCC.